The T cell receptor beta chain described here comes from a study of post-analysis software for immune sequencing data. Across the study: The cohort encompassed relapsing-remitting, secondary progressive and progressive-relapsing multiple sclerosis disease courses.

General study findings and limits: Comparison with controls showed significantly lower normalized Chao1 diversity in multiple sclerosis patients. Patients had higher frequencies than controls of about five TRBV segments, including TRBV5-6, TRBV5-1 and TRBV20-1.

Unique molecular identifiers were built into the TCR beta cDNA libraries. There were about 0.85 to 10 million T cells, and 480,000 or so cDNA molecules came from them. TCRdb reprocessed the PCR reads via MiXCR and lists one record per CDR3 protein. Of about 400,000 distinct CDR3 sequences in the sample, 30% to 45% were seen once. This clonotype was observed a handful of times. Its specificity is not known. Germline V CDR1 and CDR2: SGHKS, YYEKEE (reference sequence). Trimming shortened V by 0 bases and J by 6 bases, and 10 bases separated the two germline ends. The CDR3 sequence is 14 residues long. Sequences were obtained from blood. The chain is built from TRBV5-5 and TRBJ2-1; unclear D gene. This clonotype was sampled from a girl aged 10 to 17 with multiple sclerosis. The CDR3 protein is CASSLESVPNEQFF. Written as DNA, the CDR3 is TGTGCCAGCAGCTTGGAATCGGTGCCCAATGAGCAGTTCTTC.